Included here is one TCR beta chain sequence, with context. The antigen remains unidentified. The entry originates in a study of cytomegalovirus exposure and HLA in healthy donors. PCR used 60 Vbeta primers and 13 Jbeta primers. TCRdb's table, derived via immunoSEQ multiplex PCR, lists solely in-frame clones and lacks some. The data show about 140,000 clones, 80% seen once. Whole-study results and caveats: Altogether, 164 TCR beta chains were recorded as cytomegalovirus-associated. Previous analysis showed most TCR beta V segments were productive about 87% or about 30% of the time. A later look showed TCR association rates differing by HLA locus, highest for DRB1 and lowest for HLA-C. Several of the most significant clusters were apparently associated with common viral pathogens in a later analysis.

The CDR3 covers 13 residues. This sequence was found in a man younger than 45 in good health and CMV-seronegative. The specimen sequenced was PBMCs. The chain combines TRBV12-2 with TRBJ1-5. TRBV12-2 is classified as a pseudogene. CDR3 protein: CASRSLGGQPQHF. CDR3 sequence (DNA): TGTGCAAGTCGCTCCCTGGGGGGTCAGCCCCAGCATTTT.